This entry is about one T cell receptor beta chain. Its antigen is undetermined. The data were taken from a study of shared clonotypes between healthy human individuals. Notes on the study in general: The researchers took only blood, and tissue repertoires probably look different. Sequencing depth was predicted to influence how clonotypes are shared among donors. Sharing across a few donors was seen in about 5% of naive CD4 clonotypes.

Germline-derived CDR1 and CDR2 are MNHNS and SASEGT. J was trimmed by 7 bases and V by 6 bases; bases with no gene match: 6. CDR3 length: 14 residues. The assay ran at deep level. Sequencing was performed with immunoSEQ multiplex PCR; in TCRdb, only in-frame clones are kept and a portion is missing. Of 2 million to 2.5 million clones listed, almost 96% are singletons. This TCR was sampled from a man younger than 35 in good health. The chain uses TRBV6-1 and TRBJ1-4; 9 bases line up with TRBD1. Sequenced material: naive CD4+ T cells sorted from blood. The subset: CD45RA+ positively selected. CDR3 in DNA: TGTGCCAGCAGCGCGGGACAGGGACCTGAAAAACTGTTTTTT. Residues: CASSAGQGPEKLFF.